Below are 25 T cell receptor beta chains sequenced from a single sample in a study of CD8 T cells in ankylosing spondylitis. Whole-study results and caveats: Made up of 7 to 9 highly homologous variants, a TCR beta motif appeared characteristic of ankylosing spondylitis blood.

Each CDR3 protein gets one entry after TCRdb re-called the 5' RACE reads with MiXCR. The sample lists hundreds of thousands of distinct CDR3 sequences; about 11% were seen once. These receptors lack a known antigen. Sequenced: blood, either unsorted or a sorted T cell fraction (not recorded which). These receptors originate from a male donor with ankylosing spondylitis.

This clonotype was seen ten or more times. The V and J genes are TRBV4-3 and TRBJ1-3; D gene uncertain. Germline V gene data show CDR1 as LGHNA and CDR2 as YSLEER. The ends were cut back, 2 bases at V and 3 bases at J, with 5 bases in the middle. The CDR3 extends over 13 amino acids. The CDR3 protein is CASSQLRGNTIYF. The CDR3 bases are TGCGCCAGCAGCCAACTCCGTGGAAACACCATATATTTT.

This clonotype came up a few times. The V and J genes are TRBV3-1 and TRBJ2-2; D gene ambiguous. CDR1 LGHDT and CDR2 YNNKEL come from the germline V gene (reference sequence). The CDR3 has 14 residues. Trimming removed 2 bases at V and 5 bases at J, with 9 bases between. CDR3 residues: CASSQYQVTGELFF. In DNA, the CDR3 is TGTGCCAGCAGCCAATATCAGGTTACCGGGGAGCTGTTTTTT. Full variable domain (rest looked up from reference TRBV3-1 and TRBJ2-2): DTAVSQTPKYLVTQMGNDKSIKCEQNLGHDTMYWYKQDSKKFLKIMFSYNNKELIINETVPNRFSPKSPDKAHLNLHINSLELGDSAVYFCASSQYQVTGELFFGEGSRLTVL.

Only a few counts were recorded for this clonotype. The chain links TRBV5-1 to TRBJ2-7; D unclear. CDR3 size: 14 residues. V lost 3 bases and J lost 5, with 15 bases in between. Germline-derived CDR1 and CDR2 are SGHRS and YFSETQ. CDR3 DNA: TGCGCCAGCAGCTGGGGTCCAGGTTTGGACGAGCAGTACTTC. Amino acids: CASSWGPGLDEQYF.

This chain joins TRBV20-1 and TRBJ2-2; the D is unclear. Looked up from germline, CDR1 is DFQATT and CDR2 is SNEGSKA (reference sequence). V lost 3 bases to trimming and J lost 0 bases, with 11 bases between them. This CDR3 spans 15 amino acids. The CDR3 bases are TGCAGTGCTAGGGGTGGGCTGACGAACACCGGGGAGCTGTTTTTT. This gives the protein CSARGGLTNTGELFF.

In this sample, this clonotype turned up a few times. The chain has TRBV5-1 and TRBJ1-3, with TRBD1 matching 9 bases. Per the germline V gene, CDR1 is SGHRS and CDR2 is YFSETQ. The V and J ends lost 4 bases and 2 bases, in that order; junction bases with no gene match: 7. CDR3 length equals 16 residues. CDR3 protein: CASSLQGAPAGNTIYF. The CDR3 DNA is TGCGCCAGCAGCCTACAGGGGGCGCCGGCTGGAAACACCATATATTTT.

This clonotype was seen ten or more times. The chain couples TRBV6-6 to TRBJ1-6, with D possibly TRBD1 on 5 matching bases. This CDR3 is 14 amino acids long. Germline V lookup: CDR1 MNHNY, CDR2 SVGAGI (reference sequence). Trimming pared 4 bases from V and 9 bases from J, leaving 13 bases between. This chain's CDR3 is CASSLAGSSSPLHF. The CDR3 DNA follows: TGTGCCAGCAGTTTGGCAGGGAGTAGTTCACCCCTCCACTTT.

This sequence joins TRBV28 and TRBJ2-6; D remains unclear. This CDR3 region has 15 residues. Germline V CDR1 and CDR2: MDHEN, SYDVKM. With 3 bases removed from V and 0 bases from J, the gap between germline ends came to 6 bases. The CDR3 DNA follows: TGTGCCAGCAGTTTTTATGGCTCTGGGGCCAACGTCCTGACTTTC. Translated: CASSFYGSGANVLTF.

The chain couples TRBV2 to TRBJ2-7, with a possible D match to TRBD1 (6 bases). The CDR3 contains 13 residues. The ends were cut back, 8 bases at V and 9 bases at J, with 20 bases in the middle. Germline CDR1 and CDR2: SNHLY and FYNNEI. The CDR3 loop is CASGTGTRGRQYF. In DNA form, the CDR3 reads TGTGCCAGCGGGACCGGGACAAGGGGAAGGCAGTACTTC.

Many counts were recorded for this clonotype. V is TRBV29-1 and J is TRBJ2-3; TRBD1 matches at 7 bases. Per germline, CDR1 SQVTM and CDR2 ANQGSEA. V lost 7 bases to trimming and J lost 2 bases; unmatched junction nucleotides: 6. The CDR3 extends over 13 amino acids. The CDR3 DNA reads as TGCAGCGAACGTACAGGGGACACAGATACGCAGTATTTT. Its protein is CSERTGDTDTQYF.

The chain's CDR3 is CSATKLDRENQPQHF. CDR3 in DNA: TGCAGTGCTACTAAACTAGACAGGGAAAATCAGCCCCAGCATTTT. The rearrangement uses TRBV20-1 and TRBJ1-5, with 7 bases that match TRBD1. This CDR3 has 15 amino acids. The germline gives CDR1 DFQATT, CDR2 SNEGSKA (reference sequence). Germline trimming cut 4 bases from V and 4 bases from J; bases unmatched to any gene: 10.

This chain joins TRBV29-1 and TRBJ2-3; D possibly uses TRBD1 or TRBD2 (5 bases each). The V and J ends lost 3 bases and 5 bases respectively, with 12 bases between them. This CDR3 comprises 13 residues. From germline, CDR1 is SQVTM and CDR2 ANQGSEA. The CDR3 DNA reads as TGCAGCGTTGATGACAGCGCGGGAGATACGCAGTATTTT. Protein sequence: CSVDDSAGDTQYF.

This clonotype was recorded a few times. This rearrangement joins TRBV7-2 to TRBJ2-3; D gene uncertain. Germline V gene sequence: CDR1 SGHTA, CDR2 FQGNSA. Trimming removed 5 bases from V and 5 bases from J, with 11 bases in between. The CDR3 spans 13 residues. CDR3 sequence: CASSPLLIDTQYF. DNA of the CDR3: TGTGCCAGCAGCCCCCTTCTGATAGATACGCAGTATTTT.

A few counts support this clonotype. The CDR3 coding sequence is TGTGCCAGCAGCTTTACAGGGGGTCCCTACAATGAGCAGTTCTTC. Its protein product is CASSFTGGPYNEQFF. The J gene is TRBJ2-1, the V gene TRBV9; TRBD1 agrees at 8 bases. The CDR3 is made up of 15 amino acids. Germline CDR1 reads SGDLS; CDR2 reads YYNGEE. V gave up 4 bases and J gave up 2 bases; unmatched junction bases: 5.

This clonotype appeared a few times. The chain joins TRBV29-1 to TRBJ2-2; 7 bases agree with TRBD2. Germline loops: CDR1 SQVTM, CDR2 ANQGSEA. This CDR3 spans 14 amino acids. V lost 7 bases and J lost 0; bases outside the gene matches: 5. CDR3 sequence: CSGLLATNTGELFF. The CDR3 coding sequence is TGCAGCGGCCTACTAGCGACGAACACCGGGGAGCTGTTTTTT.

This clonotype was found a few times. This rearrangement joins TRBV20-1 to TRBJ1-4; D not certain. CDR1 and CDR2 from the germline V gene are DFQATT and SNEGSKA (reference sequence). This CDR3 contains 14 residues. V was cut by 1 base and J by 3 bases, with 9 bases left in between. CDR3 sequence (DNA): TGCAGTGCTAGAGTAAGCAGATCTAATGAAAAACTGTTTTTT. It codes for CSARVSRSNEKLFF.

In this sample, this clonotype turned up many times. The rearrangement uses TRBV29-1 and TRBJ2-7; possible D gene TRBD2, 6 bases. There are 14 residues in the CDR3. Germline V gives CDR1 SQVTM, CDR2 ANQGSEA. The V and J ends lost 4 bases and 2 bases respectively, with 15 bases between them. The CDR3: CSVALRGNPYEQYF. CDR3 nucleotide sequence: TGCAGCGTTGCCCTCCGGGGGAACCCCTACGAGCAGTACTTC.

In its sample, this clonotype was seen a few times. The chain carries TRBV5-1 and TRBJ2-1; tentatively, D is TRBD2 (5 bases). CDR3 length: 17 amino acids. Trimming left V 3 bases short and J 0 bases short, with 16 bases between. CDR1 is SGHRS, CDR2 YFSETQ, per germline. The CDR3 region has the DNA TGCGCCAGCAGCTCCCTCGGGCGAGCGGACTCCTACAATGAGCAGTTCTTC. It is translated as CASSSLGRADSYNEQFF.

This rearrangement joins TRBV7-2 to TRBJ2-5, with TRBD1 identical over 7 bases. Germline V gene data show CDR1 as SGHTA and CDR2 as FQGNSA. Unmatched junction bases numbered 9, after V lost 4 bases and J lost 1 base. The CDR3 sequence is 16 residues long. The CDR3 loop is CASSWKNRGLQETQYF. The CDR3 nucleotides are TGTGCCAGCAGCTGGAAGAACAGGGGTCTCCAAGAGACCCAGTACTTC.

This clonotype was recorded a few times. This sequence joins TRBV20-1 and TRBJ1-1; D is unclear. The CDR3 totals 13 residues. Germline CDR1 is DFQATT and CDR2 is SNEGSKA (reference sequence). Trimming cost V 3 bases and J 4 bases, with 12 bases left between them. The CDR3 is CSASPRLGTEAFF. The CDR3, as DNA: TGCAGTGCTAGCCCCAGGCTAGGCACTGAAGCTTTCTTT.

This clonotype was detected a few times. One end of the junction is discordant with germline, which a read error may explain. V and J are TRBV7-7 and TRBJ1-2; D ambiguous. Per germline, CDR1 SSHAT and CDR2 FNYEAQ (reference sequence). CDR3 size: 14 residues. The CDR3 spells CASSPMPGNYGYTF. The CDR3 nucleotides are TGTGCTAGCAGCCCTATGCCGGGGAACTATGGCTACACCTTC.

The chain links TRBV29-1 to TRBJ1-2; D is perhaps TRBD1 (5 bases). The CDR3 runs to 13 residues. Germline-derived CDR1 and CDR2 are SQVTM and ANQGSEA. The ends were cut back, 4 bases at V and 6 bases at J, with 15 bases in the middle. The DNA of the CDR3 is TGCAGCGTTGCCTCTCAGGGCGGAGATGGCTACACCTTC. This encodes CSVASQGGDGYTF.

The chain employs TRBV10-1 and TRBJ2-5; unclear D gene. The CDR3 covers 13 residues. V was clipped by 4 bases and J by 5 bases, with 11 bases between them. CDR1 is WNHNN, CDR2 SYGVQD, per germline (reference sequence). The CDR3 DNA is TGCGCCAGCAGTGGGTCGCCCGGGGAGACCCAGTACTTC. This codes for CASSGSPGETQYF.

This clonotype has ten or more counts. The chain combines TRBV20-1 with TRBJ1-5, with 8 bases identical to TRBD1. The trim removed 3 bases at V and 3 bases at J, leaving 4 bases unmatched. There are 14 residues in the CDR3. Germline CDR1 and CDR2: DFQATT and SNEGSKA (reference sequence). For the CDR3, the DNA is TGCAGTGCTAGGAAGGACAGGGTCAATCAGCCCCAGCATTTT. Residues: CSARKDRVNQPQHF.

This clonotype has more than one count but fewer than ten. V gene TRBV20-1 combines with J gene TRBJ2-2, with TRBD2 matching 10 bases. Trimming took 2 bases from V and 1 from J; bases not matched to a gene: 4. Germline CDR1 DFQATT, CDR2 SNEGSKA (reference sequence). The CDR3 extends over 16 amino acids. The CDR3 sequence: CSARNIAGGNTGELFF. In DNA, the CDR3 is TGCAGTGCTAGAAACATAGCGGGGGGGAACACCGGGGAGCTGTTTTTT.

This clonotype came up a few times. The chain has TRBV11-1 and TRBJ1-2; 7 positions agree with TRBD1. Germline assignment: CDR1 SGHAT and CDR2 FQDESV (reference sequence). The length of the CDR3 is 17 residues. V trimming: 2 bases; J trimming: 8 bases; junction bases outside the gene matches: 17. CDR3 amino acids: CASSLSPPPTGSPGYTF. The DNA for the CDR3 is TGTGCCAGCAGCTTAAGTCCCCCTCCGACAGGGTCGCCCGGCTACACCTTC.